The rows below give T cell receptor beta chains drawn from one sample of a study of OX40 agonist ivuxolimab in advanced cancers. Sequenced by immunoSEQ multiplex PCR; TCRdb stores in-frame clones only, minus some. The table shows tens of thousands of clones, with 82% occurring only once. Sequences were derived from CD4+ or CD8+ T cells sorted from blood, sampled in a trial of the OX40 agonist ivuxolimab. The receptor set was obtained from an adult with an advanced solid tumor such as melanoma, head and neck, liver or kidney cancer. Each CDR3 is given with its conserved first and last residue.

v_gene,j_gene,CDR3aa
TRBV9,TRBJ2-3,CASSVGGPSTDTQYF
TRBV19,TRBJ2-7,CASSIDGSGQRYEQYF
TRBV7-2,TRBJ2-7,CASSSRTSGVRTYEQYF
TRBV5-1,TRBJ1-1,CASSPSNRGETEAFF
TRBV25-1,TRBJ1-2,CASSEWGRGNGYTF
TRBV5-6,TRBJ2-7,CASSFQGTYEQYF
TRBV5-1,TRBJ2-2,CASSLGGRPNTGELFF
TRBV19,TRBJ2-6,CASSGGVGSRGYGANVLTF
TRBV12-5,TRBJ2-5,CASGLGWETQYF
TRBV2,TRBJ2-3,CASSEAQRVGADTQYF
TRBV30,TRBJ2-7,CAWTGSLEQYF
TRBV7-2,TRBJ2-1,CASSFAGGVNNEQFF
TRBV11-1,TRBJ1-1,CASSLEDRGFGNTEAFF
TRBV9,TRBJ1-2,CASSADLTGYGYTF
TRBV6-4,TRBJ1-4,CASSAGRDEKLFF
TRBV5-6,TRBJ2-1,CASSLAGAHNEQFF
TRBV6-6,TRBJ2-1,CASRLPGGLVFF
TRBV7-7,TRBJ2-5,CASSLGGLAGFETQYF
TRBV5-1,TRBJ1-3,CASSLAGASGNTIYF
TRBV7-3,TRBJ1-6,CASSLTPTGGYNSPLHF
TRBV6-1,TRBJ1-5,CASSEAGRVLWNQPQHF
TRBV10-3,TRBJ2-3,CAISEGGLSTDTQYF
TRBV19,TRBJ2-5,CASSTRDWETQYF
TRBV6-4,TRBJ1-5,CASSDEIDQPQHF
TRBV20-1,TRBJ1-1,CSASMRREAFF
TRBV27,TRBJ2-3,CASRESGGPVLTQYF
TRBV27,TRBJ2-5,CASSPLWLAGGGETQYF
TRBV19,TRBJ2-2,CASSISRGQTGELFF
TRBV4-2,TRBJ2-1,CASSQGTVNEQFF